The 26 T cell receptor beta chains reported below all come from one sample, sequenced in a study of molecular identifiers for immune sequencing clone quantification. TCRdb reanalysed the PCR reads using MiXCR and keeps one entry per CDR3 protein. The sample lists about 320,000 distinct CDR3 sequences, over 20% seen once, with under 0.95% in the top ten. The sequenced sample was naive CD8+ T cells from blood, with Jurkat cell RNA spiked in. Subset: FACS-sorted CD8+CD4-CCR7+CD45RA+ naive T cells. The receptors come from a human donor in good health. Some libraries in this study had Jurkat cell RNA spiked in.

This clonotype was picked up many times. The chain uses TRBV5-4 and TRBJ2-7; D is perhaps TRBD2 (5 bases). Germline V gives CDR1 SGHNT, CDR2 YYREEE (reference sequence). Trimming stripped 4 bases from V and 5 bases from J, with 13 bases between. This CDR3 contains 13 residues. The CDR3 loop reads CASSPTDLDEQYF. In DNA, the CDR3 is TGTGCCAGCAGCCCGACGGACTTGGACGAGCAGTACTTC.

This clonotype came up a few times. The rearrangement links TRBV5-1 to TRBJ2-7, with D perhaps matching TRBD1 (6 bases). The germline CDR1 and CDR2 sequences are SGHRS and YFSETQ. This CDR3 spans 16 amino acids. Trimming stripped 4 bases from V and 0 bases from J, with 17 bases between. CDR3 amino acids: CASSIITGPISYEQYF. The CDR3 coding sequence is TGCGCCAGCAGCATAATAACAGGGCCGATCTCCTACGAGCAGTACTTC.

The J gene is TRBJ2-6, the V gene TRBV27; D not resolved. V lost 1 base to trimming and J lost 0 bases, with 7 bases between them. CDR3 size: 16 residues. Germline V CDR1 and CDR2: MNHEY, SMNVEV (reference sequence). The CDR3 sequence: CASSLLSPSGANVLTF. CDR3 DNA sequence: TGTGCCAGCAGTTTATTGTCACCCTCTGGGGCCAACGTCCTGACTTTC.

This chain links TRBV2 with TRBJ1-1; D ambiguous. Trimming removed 8 bases from V and 6 bases from J, with 13 bases in between. This CDR3 has 12 residues. Germline V lookup: CDR1 SNHLY, CDR2 FYNNEI. CDR3 coding DNA: TGTGCCAGCGGACCCAGGTCTCCTGAAGCTTTCTTT. Translated: CASGPRSPEAFF.

This clonotype appeared many times. This sequence joins TRBV11-2 and TRBJ2-5; TRBD2 might be the D (5 bases). V gave up 0 bases and J gave up 0 bases, with 8 bases separating them. CDR3 size: 15 residues. The V gene's germline CDR1 is SGHAT and CDR2 FQNNGV. The CDR3 region is CASSLDFGDQETQYF. CDR3 in DNA: TGTGCCAGCAGCTTAGATTTCGGGGACCAAGAGACCCAGTACTTC.

This clonotype was observed many times. The CDR3 loop is CASTWTTRPDTQYF. The CDR3 coding sequence is TGTGCCTCGACGTGGACAACAAGGCCAGATACGCAGTATTTT. The chain employs TRBV7-2 and TRBJ2-3, with a tentative D call TRBD1 (5 bases). There are 14 residues in the CDR3. V lost 11 bases and J lost 4, with 19 bases in between. Germline CDR1 and CDR2: SGHTA and FQGNSA.

In the case of this clonotype: A much larger clone differs from this one at a single base, so this may be a read error. V and J are TRBV7-9 and TRBJ2-7; D unresolved. Germline V gene lookup returns CDR1 SEHNR and CDR2 FQNEAQ (reference sequence). The CDR3 extends over 12 amino acids. The V gene lost 5 bases and the J gene lost 5 bases, with 10 bases spanning the gap. For the CDR3, the DNA is TGTGCCAGCAGCCGCCCCGAAGACGAGCAGTACTTC. Translating gives CASSRPEDEQYF.

In this sample, this clonotype turned up many times. The rearrangement links TRBV11-2 to TRBJ2-7, with D perhaps TRBD1 (5 bases). Trimming shortened V by 3 bases and J by 3 bases, and 9 bases separated the two germline ends. The CDR3 has 13 amino acids. Germline CDR1 and CDR2: SGHAT and FQNNGV. This CDR3 is CASSLGPFYEQYF. CDR3 bases: TGTGCCAGCAGCTTGGGGCCCTTCTACGAGCAGTACTTC.

About this clonotype itself: Possible read error: a much larger clone is one base away. This rearrangement joins TRBV7-9 to TRBJ2-1; 10 bases fit TRBD2. Per the germline V gene, CDR1 is SEHNR and CDR2 is FQNEAQ (reference sequence). This CDR3 spans 16 amino acids. The CDR3 DNA is TGTGTCAGCAGCCCGAGGACTAGCGGAACCTACAATGAGCAGTTCTTC. Its translation is CVSSPRTSGTYNEQFF.

This clonotype appeared many times. The V and J genes are TRBV14 and TRBJ1-2; perhaps TRBD1 as D (5 bases). The CDR3 is 13 residues long. Trimming cost V 1 base and J 4 bases, with 7 bases left between them. Germline CDR1 SGHDN, CDR2 FVKESK. CDR3 DNA sequence: TGTGCCAGCAGCCAAGGGGACCTCTATGGCTACACCTTC. Its protein product is CASSQGDLYGYTF.

This clonotype was seen repeatedly, ten times or more. The V gene is TRBV13, the J gene TRBJ1-6, with TRBD1 as a possible D gene (6 bases). V was clipped by 4 bases and J by 5 bases, with 18 bases between them. The CDR3 loop spans 17 amino acids. Germline V gene sequence: CDR1 PRHDT, CDR2 FYEKMQ (reference sequence). The CDR3 sequence is CASSSRHTDRDNSPLHF. The DNA for the CDR3 is TGTGCCAGCAGCTCCCGACATACGGACAGAGATAATTCACCCCTCCACTTT.

This clonotype has more than one count but fewer than ten. The chain carries TRBV7-9 and TRBJ2-2, with D hard to call. Deletions cut 2 bases from V and 5 bases from J, with 9 bases between. CDR1 and CDR2 from the germline V gene are SEHNR and FQNEAQ (reference sequence). This CDR3 is 14 amino acids long. The CDR3: CASSLTESTGELFF. CDR3 bases: TGTGCCAGCAGCTTAACGGAGTCGACCGGGGAGCTGTTTTTT.

This clonotype appeared many times. The chain carries TRBV27 and TRBJ2-7, with 9 bases that match TRBD1. Germline-derived CDR1 and CDR2 are MNHEY and SMNVEV (reference sequence). The CDR3 sequence is 14 residues long. V gave up 6 bases and J gave up 5 bases; unmatched junction bases: 8. CDR3: CASSRGTGYHEQYF. As DNA, the CDR3 is TGTGCCAGCAGCCGCGGGACAGGGTACCACGAGCAGTACTTC.

The CDR3 protein is CASSHRTRGFTEAFF. The CDR3 coding sequence is TGTGCCAGCAGCCACCGTACGCGGGGGTTCACTGAAGCTTTCTTT. This rearrangement joins TRBV3-1 to TRBJ1-1; D may be TRBD1 (5 bases). Trimming cost V 3 bases and J 4 bases, with 15 bases left between them. Germline CDR1 is LGHDT and CDR2 is YNNKEL (reference sequence). This CDR3 contains 15 residues.

The chain joins TRBV27 to TRBJ2-7, with 8 bases that match TRBD2. The CDR3 runs 13 residues. Losses at the gene ends were 6 bases for V and 2 bases for J; bases not matched to a gene: 3. The germline gives CDR1 MNHEY, CDR2 SMNVEV (reference sequence). In DNA, the CDR3 is TGTGCCAGCAGCGGGGGGGGCGCCTACGAGCAGTACTTC. It codes for CASSGGGAYEQYF.

This CDR3 reads CASSPKGSHLPYNEQFF. In DNA, the CDR3 is TGTGCCAGCAGTCCGAAGGGGTCGCACCTGCCCTACAATGAGCAGTTCTTC. The genes are TRBV27 and TRBJ2-1, with D maybe TRBD1 (5 bases). Germline CDR1 and CDR2: MNHEY and SMNVEV (reference sequence). The CDR3 has 17 amino acids. The V end was cut by 5 bases, the J end by 2 bases, with 19 bases between.

The sample holds one count of this clonotype. Possible read error: a much larger clone is one base away. The chain joins TRBV7-9 to TRBJ1-1; D unclear. This CDR3 spans 15 amino acids. Germline V gene sequence: CDR1 SEHNR, CDR2 FQNEAQ (reference sequence). CDR3 loop: CAGSLGEDYNTEAFF. DNA of the CDR3: TGTGCCGGCAGCTTAGGTGAGGATTATAACACTGAAGCTTTCTTT. The whole variable domain, filled in from reference TRBV7-9 and TRBJ1-1, reads DTGVSQNPRHKITKRGQNVTFRCDPISEHNRLYWYRQTLGQGPEFLTYFQNEAQLEKSRLLSDRFSAERPKGSFSTLEIQRTEQGDSAMYLCAGSLGEDYNTEAFFGQGTRLTVV.

This clonotype was observed at least ten times. V is TRBV6-5 and J is TRBJ2-3, with D unclear. The CDR3 is 15 amino acids. V was trimmed by 5 bases and J by 1 base, leaving 13 bases between them. Germline V lookup: CDR1 MNHEY, CDR2 SVGAGI. CDR3 residues: CASSQDGHGTDTQYF. The CDR3 DNA is TGTGCCAGCAGTCAAGACGGTCATGGCACAGATACGCAGTATTTT.

In its sample, this clonotype was seen a few times. The chain combines TRBV29-1 with TRBJ1-2, with D possibly TRBD1 on 5 matching bases. Deletions cut 3 bases from V and 2 bases from J, with 10 bases between. Germline CDR1 SQVTM, CDR2 ANQGSEA. CDR3 size: 13 residues. The CDR3 DNA reads as TGCAGCGTTGATCCAGGGCTCAACTATGGCTACACCTTC. Protein sequence: CSVDPGLNYGYTF.

The gene calls are TRBV7-2 and TRBJ2-2; tentative D call: TRBD2 (6 bases). In germline, CDR1 is SGHTA, CDR2 FQGNSA. Between the trimmed V and J ends, which lost 2 bases and 9 bases, there was a span of 19 bases. The CDR3 length is 16 residues. CDR3 amino acids: CASSLTLTGATWELFF. For the CDR3, the DNA is TGTGCCAGCAGCTTAACCCTAACGGGAGCTACCTGGGAGCTGTTTTTT.

This clonotype was recorded many times. The chain links TRBV4-3 to TRBJ2-2; 7 nucleotides line up with TRBD1. The V and J ends lost 1 base and 6 bases, in that order; junction bases with no gene match: 2. Germline CDR1 reads LGHNA; CDR2 reads YSLEER. The CDR3 has 14 amino acids. The chain's CDR3 is CASSQVQGAGELFF. The CDR3 coding sequence is TGCGCCAGCAGCCAAGTCCAGGGGGCCGGGGAGCTGTTTTTT.

Comments on this clonotype: A much larger clone is a single base away; this may be a read error. The gene calls are TRBV4-3 and TRBJ2-2; 12 nucleotides align to TRBD2. Germline V gives CDR1 LGHNA, CDR2 YSLEER. The CDR3 sequence is 19 residues long. CDR3 bases: TGCGCCAGCAGCCAAGATATACCTAGCGGGGGGGCCGACACCGGGGAGCTGCTTTTT. It translates to CASSQDIPSGGADTGELLF.

Comments on this clonotype: This may be a read error, as it is one base from a much larger clone. The V call is TRBV7-9, the J call TRBJ1-5; perhaps TRBD1 as D (6 bases). CDR1 is SEHNR, CDR2 FQNEAQ, per germline (reference sequence). Trimming shortened V by 6 bases and J by 7 bases, and 16 bases separated the two germline ends. CDR3 length equals 14 residues. CDR3 nucleotide sequence: TGTGCCAGCAGTAGGGAAGGGGACAAGCAGCCCCAGCATTTT. Its protein product is CASSREGDKQPQHF.

This clonotype was seen at least ten times. The CDR3 protein is CSAPGGYEQYF. DNA for the CDR3: TGCAGTGCCCCCGGGGGCTACGAGCAGTACTTC. V is TRBV20-1 and J is TRBJ2-7, with D maybe TRBD2 (6 bases). Trimming stripped 6 bases from V and 3 bases from J, with 9 bases between. Germline V gives CDR1 DFQATT, CDR2 SNEGSKA (reference sequence). The CDR3 loop spans 11 amino acids.

This clonotype was observed a single time. This sequence joins TRBV24-1 and TRBJ2-3; TRBD1 agrees at 9 bases. J gave up 3 bases and V 5 bases, and 2 bases lay outside the gene matches. The germline gives CDR1 KGHDR, CDR2 SFDVKD. The CDR3 is made up of 14 amino acids. The CDR3 sequence: CATSAGTGTDTQYF. The CDR3 DNA reads as TGTGCCACCAGTGCTGGGACAGGGACAGATACGCAGTATTTT.

Ten or more counts support this clonotype. V is TRBV7-9 and J is TRBJ2-1; D is uncertain. Trimming shortened V by 7 bases and J by 6 bases, and 13 bases separated the two germline ends. Germline CDR1 and CDR2: SEHNR and FQNEAQ (reference sequence). The CDR3 runs to 13 residues. CDR3 in amino acids: CASTSASFNEQFF. The CDR3, as DNA: TGTGCCAGCACCTCGGCCTCTTTCAATGAGCAGTTCTTC.